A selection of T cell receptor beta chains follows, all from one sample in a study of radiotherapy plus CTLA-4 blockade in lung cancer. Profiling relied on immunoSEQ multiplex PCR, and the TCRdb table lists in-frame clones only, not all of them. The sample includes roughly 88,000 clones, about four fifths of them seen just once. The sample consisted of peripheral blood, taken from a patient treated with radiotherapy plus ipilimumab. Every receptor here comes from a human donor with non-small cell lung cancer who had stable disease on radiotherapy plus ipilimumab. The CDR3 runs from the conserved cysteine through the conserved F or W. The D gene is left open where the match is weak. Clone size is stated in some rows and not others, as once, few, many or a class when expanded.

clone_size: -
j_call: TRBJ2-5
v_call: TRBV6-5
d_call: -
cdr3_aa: CASSYSITEEHQYF
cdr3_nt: TGTGCCAGCAGTTACTCGATAACAGAAGAGCACCAGTACTTC

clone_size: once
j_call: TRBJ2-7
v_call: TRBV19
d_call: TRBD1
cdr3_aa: CASSRDRSIYEQYF
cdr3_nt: TGTGCCAGTAGCCGGGACAGAAGTATCTACGAGCAGTACTTC

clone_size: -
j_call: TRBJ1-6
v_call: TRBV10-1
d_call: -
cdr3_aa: CASSESGRLDSPLHF
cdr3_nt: TGCGCCAGCAGTGAGTCGGGTAGATTGGATTCACCCCTCCACTTT

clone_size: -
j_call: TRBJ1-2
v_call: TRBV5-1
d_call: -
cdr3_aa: CASSLEGVGGYTF
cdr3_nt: TGCGCCAGCAGCTTGGAAGGGGTTGGTGGCTACACCTTC

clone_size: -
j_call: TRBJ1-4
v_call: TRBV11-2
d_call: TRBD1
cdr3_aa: CASSLVTGANEKLFF
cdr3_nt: TGTGCCAGCAGCTTAGTGACAGGGGCTAATGAAAAACTGTTTTTT

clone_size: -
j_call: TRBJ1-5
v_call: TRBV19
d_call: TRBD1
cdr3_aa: CASSIEQGANQPQHF
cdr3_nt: TGTGCCAGTAGTATCGAACAGGGGGCCAATCAGCCCCAGCATTTT

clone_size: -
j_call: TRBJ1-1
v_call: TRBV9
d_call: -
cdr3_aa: CASSVDSRPNTEAFF
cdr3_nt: TGTGCCAGCAGCGTAGATAGCCGACCGAACACTGAAGCTTTCTTT

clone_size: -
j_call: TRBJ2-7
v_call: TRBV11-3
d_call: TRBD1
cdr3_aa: CASSPSTGGAYEQYF
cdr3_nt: TGTGCCAGCAGCCCCTCTACAGGGGGCGCCTACGAGCAGTACTTC

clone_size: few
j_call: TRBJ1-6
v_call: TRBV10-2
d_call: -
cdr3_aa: CASSEYRSSSPLHF
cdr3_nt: TGCGCCAGCAGTGAGTACAGATCATCCTCACCCCTCCACTTT

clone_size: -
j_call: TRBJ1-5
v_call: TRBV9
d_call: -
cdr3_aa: CASSGPAGQPQHF
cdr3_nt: TGTGCCAGCAGCGGTCCGGCTGGTCAGCCCCAGCATTTT

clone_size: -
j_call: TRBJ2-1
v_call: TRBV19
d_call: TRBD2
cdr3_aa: CASSIGGRSYNEQFF
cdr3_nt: TGTGCCAGTAGTATAGGCGGGAGGTCCTACAATGAGCAGTTCTTC

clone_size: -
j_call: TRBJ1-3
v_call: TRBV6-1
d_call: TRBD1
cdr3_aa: CGSMTGSSGNTIYF
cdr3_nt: TGTGGCAGCATGACAGGGAGCTCTGGAAACACCATATATTTT

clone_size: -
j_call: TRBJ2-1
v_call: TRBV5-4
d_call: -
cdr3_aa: CASSPGAGNEQFF
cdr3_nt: TGTGCCAGCAGCCCCGGAGCGGGTAATGAGCAGTTCTTC

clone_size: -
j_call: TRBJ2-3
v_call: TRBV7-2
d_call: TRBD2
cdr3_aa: CASSRSGGQDTQYF
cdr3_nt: TGTGCCAGCAGCCGCAGCGGGGGGCAAGATACGCAGTATTTT

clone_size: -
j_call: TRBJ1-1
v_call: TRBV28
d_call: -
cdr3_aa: CASWIRDKPEAFF
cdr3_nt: TGTGCCAGCTGGATTCGGGACAAGCCTGAAGCTTTCTTT

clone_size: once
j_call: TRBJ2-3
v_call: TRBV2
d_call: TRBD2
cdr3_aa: CASSEARASGWSTDTQYF
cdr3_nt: TGTGCCAGCAGTGAAGCGAGGGCTAGCGGGTGGAGCACAGATACGCAGTATTTT

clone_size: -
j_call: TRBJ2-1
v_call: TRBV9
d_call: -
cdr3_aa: CASSVAGTFYNEQFF
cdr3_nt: TGTGCCAGCAGCGTAGCGGGAACTTTTTACAATGAGCAGTTCTTC

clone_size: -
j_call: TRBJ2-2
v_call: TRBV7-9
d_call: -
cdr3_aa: CASSFYTGSNTGELFF
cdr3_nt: TGTGCCAGCAGTTTCTATACAGGGTCGAACACCGGGGAGCTGTTTTTT

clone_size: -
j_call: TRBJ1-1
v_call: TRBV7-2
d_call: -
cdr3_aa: CASSPQGNVGNTEAFF
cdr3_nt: TGTGCCAGCAGCCCCCAAGGGAACGTAGGGAACACTGAAGCTTTCTTT

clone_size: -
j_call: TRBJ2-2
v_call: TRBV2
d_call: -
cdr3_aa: CASKRQDANTGELFF
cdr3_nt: TGTGCCAGCAAAAGACAGGACGCCAACACCGGGGAGCTGTTTTTT

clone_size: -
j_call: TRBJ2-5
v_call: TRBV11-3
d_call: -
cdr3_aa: CASSSGRGQETQYF
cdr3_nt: TGTGCCAGCAGCTCCGGAAGGGGTCAAGAGACCCAGTACTTC

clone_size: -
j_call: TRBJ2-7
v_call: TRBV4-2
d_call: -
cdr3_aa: CASSPDNLAPEQYF
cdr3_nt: TGTGCCAGCAGCCCTGACAACCTGGCCCCCGAGCAGTACTTC

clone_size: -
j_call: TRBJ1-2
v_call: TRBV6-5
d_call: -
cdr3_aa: CASSGRGGGYGYTF
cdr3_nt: TGTGCCAGCAGTGGCCGGGGGGGTGGCTATGGCTACACCTTC

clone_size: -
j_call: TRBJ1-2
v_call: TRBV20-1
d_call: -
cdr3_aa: CSAFDSHGYTF
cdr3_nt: TGCAGTGCTTTCGACAGTCATGGCTACACCTTC

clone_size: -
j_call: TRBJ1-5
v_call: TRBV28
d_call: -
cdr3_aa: CASSLGVGGGQPQHF
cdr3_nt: TGTGCCAGCAGTTTGGGTGTGGGGGGCGGACAGCCCCAGCATTTT

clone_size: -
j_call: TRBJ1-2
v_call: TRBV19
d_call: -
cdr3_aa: CASSKGSANYGYTF
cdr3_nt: TGTGCCAGTAGTAAAGGAAGCGCCAACTATGGCTACACCTTC

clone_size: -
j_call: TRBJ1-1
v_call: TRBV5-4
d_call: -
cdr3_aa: CASRGRMNTEAFF
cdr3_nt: TGTGCCAGCCGCGGACGGATGAACACTGAAGCTTTCTTT

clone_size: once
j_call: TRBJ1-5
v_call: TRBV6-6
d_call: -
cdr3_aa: CASSLDRNQPQHF
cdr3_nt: TGTGCCAGCAGCTTAGACCGTAATCAGCCCCAGCATTTT

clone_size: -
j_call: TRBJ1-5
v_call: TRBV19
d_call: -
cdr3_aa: CASSILAGNQPQHF
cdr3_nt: TGTGCCAGTAGTATATTAGCGGGAAATCAGCCCCAGCATTTT

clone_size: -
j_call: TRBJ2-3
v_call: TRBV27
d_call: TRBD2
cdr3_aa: CASSTHQTSRAIGTQYF
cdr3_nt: TGTGCCAGCAGTACCCACCAGACTAGCAGGGCGATTGGTACGCAGTATTTT

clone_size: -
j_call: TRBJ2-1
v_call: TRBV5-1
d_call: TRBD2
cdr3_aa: CASSPVRGGYNEQFF
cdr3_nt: TGCGCCAGCAGCCCGGTCCGGGGAGGGTACAATGAGCAGTTCTTC

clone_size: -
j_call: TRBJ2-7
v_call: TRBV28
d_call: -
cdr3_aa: CASSSGVTYEQYF
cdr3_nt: TGTGCCAGCAGTTCGGGGGTCACCTACGAGCAGTACTTC

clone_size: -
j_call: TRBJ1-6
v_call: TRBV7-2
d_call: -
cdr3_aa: CASSLVGRISPLHF
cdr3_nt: TGTGCCAGCAGCTTAGTTGGAAGAATTTCACCCCTCCACTTT

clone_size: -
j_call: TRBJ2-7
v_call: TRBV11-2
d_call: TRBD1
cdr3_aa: CASSYRLGTGHYEQYF
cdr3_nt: TGTGCCAGCAGCTACCGGCTCGGGACAGGGCACTACGAGCAGTACTTC

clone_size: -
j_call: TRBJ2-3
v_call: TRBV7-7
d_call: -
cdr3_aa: CASSFKGGDTQYF
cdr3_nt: TGTGCCAGCAGCTTCAAGGGGGGGGATACGCAGTATTTT

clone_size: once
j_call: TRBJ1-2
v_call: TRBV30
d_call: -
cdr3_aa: CAWRGGAAGYTF
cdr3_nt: TGTGCCTGGAGAGGAGGGGCCGCTGGCTACACCTTC

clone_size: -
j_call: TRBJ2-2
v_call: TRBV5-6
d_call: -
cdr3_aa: CASSLVANTGELFF
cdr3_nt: TGTGCCAGCAGCTTGGTGGCTAACACCGGGGAGCTGTTTTTT

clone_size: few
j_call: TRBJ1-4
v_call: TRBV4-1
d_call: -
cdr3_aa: CASSQRSRTANEKLFF
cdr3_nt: TGCGCCAGCAGCCAACGTTCGCGGACAGCGAATGAAAAACTGTTTTTT

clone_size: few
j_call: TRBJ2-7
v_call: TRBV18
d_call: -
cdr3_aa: CASSPRDGANEQYF
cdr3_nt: TGTGCCAGCTCACCCAGGGACGGGGCCAACGAGCAGTACTTC

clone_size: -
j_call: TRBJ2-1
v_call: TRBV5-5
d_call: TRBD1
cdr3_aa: CASSPRGQGALNEQFF
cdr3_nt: TGTGCCAGCAGCCCGAGGGGACAGGGGGCTCTGAATGAGCAGTTCTTC

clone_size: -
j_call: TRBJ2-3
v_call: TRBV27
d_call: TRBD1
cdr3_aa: CASRPGQGYTDTQYF
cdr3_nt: TGTGCCAGCAGACCGGGACAGGGTTATACGGATACGCAGTATTTT

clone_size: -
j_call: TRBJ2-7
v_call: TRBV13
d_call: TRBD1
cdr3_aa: CASSFRFGTGDDEQYF
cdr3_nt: TGTGCCAGCAGCTTTCGCTTTGGGACAGGGGATGACGAGCAGTACTTC

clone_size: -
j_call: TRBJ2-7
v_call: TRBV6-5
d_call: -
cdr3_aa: CASSYLGAHEQYF
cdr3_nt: TGTGCCAGCAGTTACCTGGGGGCCCACGAGCAGTACTTC

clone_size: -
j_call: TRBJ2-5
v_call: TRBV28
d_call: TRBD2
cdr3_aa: CASTAHASGEETQYF
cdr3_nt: TGTGCCAGCACCGCCCACGCTAGCGGAGAGGAGACCCAGTACTTC

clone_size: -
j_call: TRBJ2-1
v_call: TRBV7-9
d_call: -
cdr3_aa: CASSWNQGFSYNEQFF
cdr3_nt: TGTGCCAGCAGCTGGAACCAGGGGTTTTCTTACAATGAGCAGTTCTTC

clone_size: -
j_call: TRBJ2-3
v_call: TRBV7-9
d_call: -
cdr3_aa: CASSTDFSLADTQYF
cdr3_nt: TGTGCCAGCAGCACGGACTTCTCTCTCGCAGATACGCAGTATTTT

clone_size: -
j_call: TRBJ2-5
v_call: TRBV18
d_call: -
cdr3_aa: CASSPQQGGETQYF
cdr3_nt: TGTGCCAGCTCACCACAACAGGGAGGCGAGACCCAGTACTTC

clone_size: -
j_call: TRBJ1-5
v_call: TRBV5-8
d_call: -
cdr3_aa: CASSGGDRSHQPQHF
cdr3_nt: TGTGCCAGCAGCGGGGGCGACAGGTCCCATCAGCCCCAGCATTTT

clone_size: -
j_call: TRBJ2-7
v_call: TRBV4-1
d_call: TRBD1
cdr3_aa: CASSSGTVYEQYF
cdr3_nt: TGCGCCAGCAGCTCCGGGACAGTATACGAGCAGTACTTC

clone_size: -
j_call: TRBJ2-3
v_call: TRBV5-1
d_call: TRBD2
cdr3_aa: CASSPETSGGTDTQYF
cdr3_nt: TGCGCCAGCAGTCCTGAGACTAGCGGGGGTACAGATACGCAGTATTTT